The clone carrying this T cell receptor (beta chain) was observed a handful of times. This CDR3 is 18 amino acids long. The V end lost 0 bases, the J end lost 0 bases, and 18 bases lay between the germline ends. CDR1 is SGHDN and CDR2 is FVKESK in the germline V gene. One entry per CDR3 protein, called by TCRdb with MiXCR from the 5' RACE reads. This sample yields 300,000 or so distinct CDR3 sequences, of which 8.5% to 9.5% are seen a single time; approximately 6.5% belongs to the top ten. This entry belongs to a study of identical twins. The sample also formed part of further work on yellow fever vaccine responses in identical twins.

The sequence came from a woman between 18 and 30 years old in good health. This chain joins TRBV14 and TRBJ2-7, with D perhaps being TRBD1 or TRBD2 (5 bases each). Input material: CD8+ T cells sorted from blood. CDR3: CASSQDRGAGRFSYEQYF. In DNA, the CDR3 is TGTGCCAGCAGCCAAGATCGAGGGGCAGGAAGATTCTCCTACGAGCAGTACTTC.